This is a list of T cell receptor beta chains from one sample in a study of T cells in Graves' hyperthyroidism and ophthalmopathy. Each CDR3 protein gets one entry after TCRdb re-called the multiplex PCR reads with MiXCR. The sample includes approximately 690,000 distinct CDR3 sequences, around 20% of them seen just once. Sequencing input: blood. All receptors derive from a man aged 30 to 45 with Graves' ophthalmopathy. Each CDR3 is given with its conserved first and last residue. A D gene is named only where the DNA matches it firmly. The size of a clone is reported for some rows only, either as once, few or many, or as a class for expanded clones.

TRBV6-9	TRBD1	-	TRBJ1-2	CASSYPKDRGDGYTF	TGTGCCAGCAGTTACCCGAAAGACAGGGGAGATGGCTACACCTTC
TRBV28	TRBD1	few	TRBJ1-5	CASSSAGTGNQPQHF	TGTGCCAGCAGTTCTGCGGGGACAGGCAATCAGCCCCAGCATTTT
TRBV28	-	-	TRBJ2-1	CASSLMAASYNEQFF	TGTGCCAGCAGTTTAATGGCGGCCTCCTACAATGAGCAGTTCTTC
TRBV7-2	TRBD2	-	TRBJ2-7	CASSLGTSGDSYEQYF	TGTGCCAGCAGCTTGGGGACTAGCGGGGACTCCTACGAGCAGTACTTC
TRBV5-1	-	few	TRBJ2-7	CASSSGHRSSYEQYF	TGCGCCAGCAGCTCTGGACACCGTAGCTCCTACGAGCAGTACTTC
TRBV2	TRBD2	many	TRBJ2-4	CASSEVGAGLAKNIQYF	TGTGCCAGCAGCGAAGTTGGAGCGGGATTAGCCAAAAACATTCAGTACTTC
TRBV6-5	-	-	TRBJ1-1	CASSYSGGDKPTEAFF	TGTGCCAGCAGTTACTCTGGCGGGGACAAACCCACTGAAGCTTTCTTT
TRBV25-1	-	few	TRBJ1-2	CASSSWTDISNYGYTF	TGTGCCAGCAGCTCTTGGACAGATATTAGTAACTATGGCTACACCTTC
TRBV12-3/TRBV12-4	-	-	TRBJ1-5	CASSLTQDQPQHF	TGTGCCAGCAGTTTAACTCAGGACCAGCCCCAGCATTTT
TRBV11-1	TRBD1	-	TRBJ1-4	CASGWQTGQSEKLFF	TGTGCCAGCGGCTGGCAGACAGGGCAAAGTGAAAAACTGTTTTTT
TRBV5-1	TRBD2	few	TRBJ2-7	CASSLGLVDEQYF	TGCGCCAGCAGCCTGGGACTAGTCGACGAGCAGTACTTC
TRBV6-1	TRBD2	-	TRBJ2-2	CASSPSRGGPGELFF	TGTGCCAGCAGCCCTAGCCGGGGGGGGCCCGGGGAGCTGTTTTTT
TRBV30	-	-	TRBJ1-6	CAWSFGNLYNSPLHF	TGTGCCTGGAGTTTCGGGAATCTCTATAATTCACCCCTCCACTTT
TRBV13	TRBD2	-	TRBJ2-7	CASSVGLAGAVEQYF	TGTGCCAGCAGCGTCGGACTAGCGGGAGCGGTAGAGCAGTACTTC
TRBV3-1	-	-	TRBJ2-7	CASSQELGYEQYF	TGTGCCAGCAGCCAAGAATTAGGCTACGAGCAGTACTTC
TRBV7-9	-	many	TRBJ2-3	CASSPGRASTDTQYF	TGTGCCAGCAGCCCTGGACGGGCTAGCACAGATACGCAGTATTTT
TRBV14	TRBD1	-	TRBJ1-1	CASSGRRQGGFTEAFF	TGTGCCAGCAGCGGCCGTAGACAGGGGGGGTTTACTGAAGCTTTCTTT
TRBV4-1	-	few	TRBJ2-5	CASSQGLQETQYF	TGCGCCAGCAGCCAAGGCCTGCAAGAGACCCAGTACTTC
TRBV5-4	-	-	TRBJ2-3	CASSLPGLEVNTQYF	TGTGCCAGCAGCTTACCGGGCCTGGAAGTAAATACGCAGTATTTT
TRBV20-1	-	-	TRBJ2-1	CSASSLRRAHNEQFF	TGCAGTGCTAGTTCGCTGCGGAGGGCCCACAATGAGCAGTTCTTC
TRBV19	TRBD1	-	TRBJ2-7	CASSIDRGLSYEQYF	TGTGCCAGTAGTATCGACAGGGGCCTTAGCTACGAGCAGTACTTC
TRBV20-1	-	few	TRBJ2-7	CSAILRDRSAHEQYF	TGCAGTGCTATCTTACGGGACCGTTCGGCCCACGAGCAGTACTTC
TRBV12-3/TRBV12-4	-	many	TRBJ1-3	CASRANSGNTIYF	TGTGCCAGCAGAGCGAACTCTGGAAACACCATATATTTT
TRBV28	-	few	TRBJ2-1	CASIRYRDPVGSYNEQFF	TGTGCCAGCATACGTTACCGGGACCCGGTTGGGTCCTACAATGAGCAGTTCTTC
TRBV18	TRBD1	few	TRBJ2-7	CASSPLGQGLTSEQYF	TGTGCCAGCTCACCCTTGGGACAGGGGCTCACCTCCGAGCAGTACTTC
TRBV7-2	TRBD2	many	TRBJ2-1	CASSLTSGRFNEQFF	TGTGCCAGCAGCTTGACTAGCGGGAGATTCAATGAGCAGTTCTTC
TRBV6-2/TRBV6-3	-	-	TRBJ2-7	CASSERDIRYEQYF	TGTGCCAGCAGTGAACGGGACATCCGCTACGAGCAGTACTTC
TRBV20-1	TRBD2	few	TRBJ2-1	CSAVAGIQYNEQFF	TGCAGTGCTGTAGCGGGAATCCAGTACAATGAGCAGTTCTTC
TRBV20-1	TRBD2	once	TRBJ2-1	CSAREPSGSYNEQFF	TGCAGTGCTAGAGAGCCTAGCGGGAGCTACAATGAGCAGTTCTTC
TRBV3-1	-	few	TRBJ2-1	CASSQDLSSEQFF	TGTGCCAGCAGCCAAGATTTATCCAGTGAGCAGTTCTTC
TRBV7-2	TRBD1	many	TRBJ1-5	CASSLVYHRGRAQPQHF	TGTGCCAGCAGCTTAGTGTACCACAGGGGGCGAGCGCAGCCCCAGCATTTT
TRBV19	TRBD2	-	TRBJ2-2	CASRGRGLAGPGELFF	TGTGCCAGTAGGGGCAGGGGACTAGCTGGGCCCGGGGAGCTGTTTTTT
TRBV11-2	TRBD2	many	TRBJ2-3	CASSSPGLAGGTDTQYF	TGTGCCAGCAGTTCCCCCGGACTAGCGGGAGGCACAGATACGCAGTATTTT